Sequencing of this T cell receptor beta chain was carried out in a study of blood T cell repertoires in COVID-19. The method was immunoSEQ multiplex PCR; TCRdb's version includes in-frame clones alone and lacks a portion of them. This sample has approximately 150,000 clones, with under 95% found just once. The germline CDR1 and CDR2 sequences are MNHEY and SVGAGI. There are 16 residues in the CDR3. The V segment lost 2 bases and the J segment 0 bases; nucleotides outside the gene matches: 3. The J gene is TRBJ1-1, the V gene TRBV6-5; 10 bases match TRBD1. The material sequenced was peripheral blood. The sequence came from a man between 60 and 70 years old with active or convalescent COVID-19. CDR3 bases: TGTGCCAGCAGTTACACGGACAGGGGGATGAACACTGAAGCTTTCTTT. Residues: CASSYTDRGMNTEAFF.